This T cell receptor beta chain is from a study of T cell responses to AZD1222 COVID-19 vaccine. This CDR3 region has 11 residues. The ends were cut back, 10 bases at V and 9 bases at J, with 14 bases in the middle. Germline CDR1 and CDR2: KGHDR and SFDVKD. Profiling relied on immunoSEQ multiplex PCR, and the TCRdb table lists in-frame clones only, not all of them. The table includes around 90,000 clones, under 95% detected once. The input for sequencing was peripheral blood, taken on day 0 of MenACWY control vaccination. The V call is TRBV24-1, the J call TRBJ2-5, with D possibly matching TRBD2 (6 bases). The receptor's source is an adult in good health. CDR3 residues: CATGTEASQYF. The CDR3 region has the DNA TGTGCCACGGGGACTGAGGCGTCCCAGTACTTC.